A selection of T cell receptor beta chains follows, all from one sample in a study of CD8 T cells in ankylosing spondylitis. TCRdb ran MiXCR on the 5' RACE reads and lists one entry per CDR3 protein. This repertoire shows 750,000 to 850,000 distinct CDR3 sequences, 10% to 15% found once; its top ten account for just over 0.5%. Sample: blood, either unsorted or a sorted T cell fraction (not recorded which). These receptors originate from a male donor with ankylosing spondylitis. Both conserved end residues are part of each CDR3. D genes are given only for firm matches. Clone size appears in some rows only: once, few, many, or a class for an expanded clone.

V: TRBV12-3/TRBV12-4
size: many
J: TRBJ1-1
D: -
DNA: TGTGCCAGCAGAACCCAGAGGGCCAGGGCAGCTTTCTTT
CDR3: CASRTQRARAAFF

V: TRBV28
size: few
J: TRBJ2-1
D: -
DNA: TGTGCCAGCAGTTTTCCTGAGAATGAGCAGTTCTTC
CDR3: CASSFPENEQFF

V: TRBV18
size: many
J: TRBJ2-1
D: TRBD1
DNA: TGTGCCAGCTCACCCGACAGGGACCCTTACAATGAGCAGTTCTTC
CDR3: CASSPDRDPYNEQFF

V: TRBV6-2/TRBV6-3
size: -
J: TRBJ1-5
D: -
DNA: TGTGCCAGCAGATTACAGGGAGGGCCCCAGCATTTT
CDR3: CASRLQGGPQHF

V: TRBV20-1
size: few
J: TRBJ2-2
D: -
DNA: TGCAGTGCTAGCGGAGGGGCTCCCGGGGAGCTGTTTTTT
CDR3: CSASGGAPGELFF

V: TRBV6-2/TRBV6-3
size: -
J: TRBJ2-2
D: -
DNA: TGTGCCAGCAGTTACAGGACCAACACCGGGGAGCTGTTTTTT
CDR3: CASSYRTNTGELFF

V: TRBV7-3
size: few
J: TRBJ2-3
D: -
DNA: TGTGCCAGCAGCTTAAGCGGTGGCGGGCCTAGCACAGATACGCAGTATTTT
CDR3: CASSLSGGGPSTDTQYF

V: TRBV7-2
size: many
J: TRBJ1-2
D: -
DNA: TGTGCCAGCAGCTTAGCGTTACGCACAGGAGCCAGTTTGTCCTATGGCTACACCTTC
CDR3: CASSLALRTGASLSYGYTF

V: TRBV6-1
size: few
J: TRBJ2-7
D: -
DNA: TGTGCCAGCAAAAAACGGATGAGACAGTCCCCGGAGGAGCAGTACTTC
CDR3: CASKKRMRQSPEEQYF

V: TRBV5-1
size: -
J: TRBJ2-5
D: TRBD2
DNA: TGCGCCAGCAGCTTGGGTGCGGCGGGAGGGGAAGAGACCCAGTACTTC
CDR3: CASSLGAAGGEETQYF

V: TRBV10-3
size: few
J: TRBJ1-5
D: -
DNA: TGTGCCATCAGTCAGGACAGCTCCTATCAGCCCCAGCATTTT
CDR3: CAISQDSSYQPQHF

V: TRBV12-3/TRBV12-4
size: few
J: TRBJ2-3
D: -
DNA: TGTGCCAGCGCCTCACGGGGCACAGATACGCAGTATTTT
CDR3: CASASRGTDTQYF

V: TRBV5-1
size: -
J: TRBJ2-1
D: -
DNA: TGCGCCAGCAGCTGGAAGTATAGCGGAGTAGATTCCTACAATGAGCAGTTCTTC
CDR3: CASSWKYSGVDSYNEQFF

V: TRBV10-3
size: -
J: TRBJ1-6
D: -
DNA: TGTGCCATTGCATCCGGTCAAACAGCTAATTCACCCCTCCACTTT
CDR3: CAIASGQTANSPLHF

V: TRBV7-2
size: few
J: TRBJ1-6
D: -
DNA: TGTGCCAGCAGCTTAATACGGGGTTCTAATTCACCCCTCCACTTT
CDR3: CASSLIRGSNSPLHF

V: TRBV4-2
size: few
J: TRBJ2-2
D: TRBD2
DNA: TGTGCCAGCAGCCCGCCCGGACTAGCGGGAGGCACCGGGGAGCTGTTTTTT
CDR3: CASSPPGLAGGTGELFF

V: TRBV27
size: -
J: TRBJ1-5
D: -
DNA: TGTGCCAGCAGTTTCAGACGAAACAATCAGCCCCAGCATTTT
CDR3: CASSFRRNNQPQHF

V: TRBV20-1
size: -
J: TRBJ1-5
D: -
DNA: TGCAGTGCTAGCAAGGCCCCCAGACAGCCCCAGCATTTT
CDR3: CSASKAPRQPQHF

V: TRBV7-2
size: -
J: TRBJ2-1
D: TRBD1
DNA: TGTGCCAGCAGCTTGGGGGTCGGACAGGCAGGCAATGAGCAGTTCTTC
CDR3: CASSLGVGQAGNEQFF

V: TRBV7-9
size: -
J: TRBJ2-1
D: TRBD1
DNA: TGTGCCAGCAGCCGAGGGACAGGTCTCTCTCCTCCTAATGAGCAGTTCTTC
CDR3: CASSRGTGLSPPNEQFF

V: TRBV4-1
size: -
J: TRBJ2-3
D: TRBD2
DNA: TGCGCCAGCAGCCGAGGACTAGGTGGGGATACGCAGTATTTT
CDR3: CASSRGLGGDTQYF

V: TRBV24-1
size: few
J: TRBJ2-5
D: TRBD1
DNA: TGTGCCACCAGTGATTTAACCCCGGGACAGGGACAAGAGACCCAGTACTTC
CDR3: CATSDLTPGQGQETQYF

V: TRBV5-4
size: -
J: TRBJ2-3
D: TRBD1
DNA: TGTGCCAGCAGCTACACAGGGGTCACAGATACGCAGTATTTT
CDR3: CASSYTGVTDTQYF

V: TRBV20-1
size: few
J: TRBJ2-1
D: TRBD2
DNA: TGCAGTGCTGACGCGGGAGTCAGTGAGCAGTTCTTC
CDR3: CSADAGVSEQFF

V: TRBV2
size: few
J: TRBJ2-5
D: TRBD1
DNA: TGTGCCAGCGGGGACAGAGGAGAGACCCAGTACTTC
CDR3: CASGDRGETQYF

V: TRBV20-1
size: many
J: TRBJ2-1
D: TRBD2
DNA: TGCAGTGCCCGGACTAGCTGGAATGAGCAGTTCTTC
CDR3: CSARTSWNEQFF

V: TRBV20-1
size: few
J: TRBJ2-7
D: -
DNA: TGCAGTGCTAGCGGTGCCCTGGGGGAGCAGTACTTC
CDR3: CSASGALGEQYF

V: TRBV20-1
size: few
J: TRBJ2-1
D: -
DNA: TGCAGTGCTAGGTCAGGACTGTATAATGAGCAGTTCTTC
CDR3: CSARSGLYNEQFF